This TCR beta chain was identified during a study of metastatic and nonmetastatic thyroid tumors (TCRdb year 2020). About the investigation overall: Repertoires from peripheral blood and from tumor or nodule tissue samples of malignant and benign thyroid patients were compared.

Library creation used PCR. Instrument used: Illumina HiSeq 4000. High-throughput sequencing was used to profile the TCR beta-chain CDR3 region of each patient. Per the authors' processing: Drawing on CDR3 differences between clinicopathological groups, the researchers built a classifier meant to tell apart patients with distant-metastatic papillary thyroid cancer. To measure repertoire diversity the researchers used the Shannon index, while the Morisita-Horn index served to gauge how similar the tumor and blood repertoires were. The raw public data were reprocessed by TCRdb itself: fastp quality trimming at Q25, MiXCR clonotype calling, in-frame beta chains only. These V and J calls derive from TCRdb rather than the authors' analysis. The sample includes approximately 30,000 clones, with approximately 7% observed a single time. The ten largest clones capture 40% to 50% of the sample. Broader findings and caveats from the paper: In both blood and tumor samples, malignant tumors were reported to have significantly higher TCR beta diversity than benign nodules.

This clone was detected many times. Its recognized antigen is unknown. No base-level quality is on record; no much larger clone is a single base apart. In the germline V gene, CDR1 corresponds to MDHEN and CDR2 to SYDVKM. Relative to germline, V is 5 bases shorter and J is 4 bases shorter, with 18 bases between their ends. The CDR3 runs 16 residues from the cysteine to the phenylalanine. The kept DNA is CDR3 alone, 48 bases in frame from the first base. None of the patients had been given any treatment before thyroid surgery. Patient clinical samples collected from about 2012 to 2019 were retrospectively analysed using T-cell receptor beta sequencing.

The TCR comes from a female donor with papillary thyroid cancer or a benign thyroid nodule (not recorded which). Some clones in this sample may be carry-over from other donors' samples. Sequenced material: blood. The chain was built from TRBV28 and TRBJ1-3, with an unclear D gene assignment. The CDR3 in this case is CASSPVAGNRGNTIYF. The sequenced DNA is TGTGCCAGCAGTCCCGTCGCGGGTAATCGGGGAAACACCATATATTTT.